This T cell receptor (beta chain) was sequenced in a study of shared clonotypes between healthy human individuals. About the research overall: The study drew on two women and a few men aged 18 to 49 as donors. Overall study results and limits: Only blood was sampled; tissue repertoires likely differ.

The donors, healthy adults who were HIV-negative, had experienced no recent acute infections or vaccinations. CD4+ cell separation produced CD45RA+ naive and CD45RA-negative memory subsets. Sequencing was performed with immunoSEQ multiplex PCR; in TCRdb, only in-frame clones are kept and a portion is missing. The sample contains 2 million to 3 million clones, roughly nine tenths of which appear only once. About this clone: Its antigen is not identified.

Germline V gives CDR1 SGHRS, CDR2 YFSETQ. The CDR3 is made up of 14 amino acids. The V gene end was trimmed by 0 bases and the J gene end by 7 bases; junction bases not matched to a gene: 5. The clonotype was recovered from a man aged 18 to 30 in good health. Sequenced sample: naive CD4+ T cells sorted from blood. Subset reported: CD45RA+ positively selected. This chain connects TRBV5-1 to TRBJ1-1; 8 bases fit TRBD1. DNA for the CDR3: TGCGCCAGCAGCTTGGGAACAGGGGGAATTGAAGCTTTCTTT. Translating gives CASSLGTGGIEAFF.